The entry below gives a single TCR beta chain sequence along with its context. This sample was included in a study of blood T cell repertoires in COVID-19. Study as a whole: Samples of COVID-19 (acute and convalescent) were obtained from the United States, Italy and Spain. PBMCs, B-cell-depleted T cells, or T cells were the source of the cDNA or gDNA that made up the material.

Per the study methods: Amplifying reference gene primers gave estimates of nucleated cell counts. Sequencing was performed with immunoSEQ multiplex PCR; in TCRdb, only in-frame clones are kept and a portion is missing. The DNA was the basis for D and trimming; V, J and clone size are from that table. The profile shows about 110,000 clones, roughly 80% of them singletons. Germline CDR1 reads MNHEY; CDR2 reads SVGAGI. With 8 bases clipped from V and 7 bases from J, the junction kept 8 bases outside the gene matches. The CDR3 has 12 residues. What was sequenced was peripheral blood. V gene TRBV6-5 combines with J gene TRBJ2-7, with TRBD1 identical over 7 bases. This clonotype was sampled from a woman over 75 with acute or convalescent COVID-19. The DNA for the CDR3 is TGTGCCAGCGACAGGGTTCCGGGAGAGCAGTACTTC. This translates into CASDRVPGEQYF.